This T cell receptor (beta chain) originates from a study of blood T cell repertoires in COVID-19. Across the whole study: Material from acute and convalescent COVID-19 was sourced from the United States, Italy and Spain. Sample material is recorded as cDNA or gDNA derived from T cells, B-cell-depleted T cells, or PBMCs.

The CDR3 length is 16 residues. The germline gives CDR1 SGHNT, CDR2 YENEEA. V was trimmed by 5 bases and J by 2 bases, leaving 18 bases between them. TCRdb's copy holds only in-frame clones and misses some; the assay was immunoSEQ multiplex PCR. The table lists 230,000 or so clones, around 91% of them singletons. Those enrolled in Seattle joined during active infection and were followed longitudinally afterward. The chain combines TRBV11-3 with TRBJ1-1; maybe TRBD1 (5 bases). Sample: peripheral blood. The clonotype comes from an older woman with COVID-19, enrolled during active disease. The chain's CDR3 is CASSLRGALGNTEAFF. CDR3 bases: TGTGCCAGCAGCCTACGCGGGGCTCTTGGTAACACTGAAGCTTTCTTT. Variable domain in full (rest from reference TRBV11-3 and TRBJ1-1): EAGVVQSPRYKIIEKKQPVAFWCNPISGHNTLYWYLQNLGQGPELLIRYENEEAVDDSQLPKDRFSAERLKGVDSTLKIQPAELGDSAVYLCASSLRGALGNTEAFFGQGTRLTVV.